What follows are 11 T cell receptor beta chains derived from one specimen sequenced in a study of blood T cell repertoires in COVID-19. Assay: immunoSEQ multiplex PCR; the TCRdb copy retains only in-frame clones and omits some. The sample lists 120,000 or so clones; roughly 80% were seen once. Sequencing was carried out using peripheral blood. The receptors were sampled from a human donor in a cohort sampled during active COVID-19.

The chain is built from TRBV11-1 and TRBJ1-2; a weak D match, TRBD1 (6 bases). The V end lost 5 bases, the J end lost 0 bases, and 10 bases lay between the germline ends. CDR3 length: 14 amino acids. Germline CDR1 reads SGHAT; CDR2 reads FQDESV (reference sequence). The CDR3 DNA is TGTGCCAGCAGCCCGGACAGTTCTAACTATGGCTACACCTTC. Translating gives CASSPDSSNYGYTF.

Here the CDR3 reads CSVIPGLATYEQYF. The CDR3 DNA reads TGCAGCGTAATACCGGGACTAGCAACCTACGAGCAGTACTTC. The chain links TRBV29-1 to TRBJ2-7; the match to TRBD2 covers 9 bases. Germline loops: CDR1 SQVTM, CDR2 ANQGSEA. The length of the CDR3 is 14 residues. The V segment lost 6 bases and the J segment 2 bases; nucleotides outside the gene matches: 8.

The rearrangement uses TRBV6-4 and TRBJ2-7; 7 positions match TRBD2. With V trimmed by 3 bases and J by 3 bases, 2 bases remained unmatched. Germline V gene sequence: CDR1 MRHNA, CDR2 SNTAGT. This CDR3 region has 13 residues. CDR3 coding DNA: TGTGCCAGCAGTGAGGGGACTAACTACGAGCAGTACTTC. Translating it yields CASSEGTNYEQYF.

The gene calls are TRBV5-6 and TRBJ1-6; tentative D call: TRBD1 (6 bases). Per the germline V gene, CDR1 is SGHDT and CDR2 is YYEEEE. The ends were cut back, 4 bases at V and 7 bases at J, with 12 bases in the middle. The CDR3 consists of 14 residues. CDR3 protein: CASSLRTENSPLHF. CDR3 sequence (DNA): TGTGCCAGCAGCCTCCGGACAGAGAATTCACCCCTCCACTTT.

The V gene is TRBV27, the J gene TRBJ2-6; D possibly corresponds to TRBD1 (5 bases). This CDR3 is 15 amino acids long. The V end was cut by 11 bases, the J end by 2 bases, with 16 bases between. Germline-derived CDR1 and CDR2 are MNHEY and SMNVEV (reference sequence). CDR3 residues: CASTAGIPGANVLTF. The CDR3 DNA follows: TGTGCCTCAACAGCAGGGATCCCTGGGGCCAACGTCCTGACTTTC.

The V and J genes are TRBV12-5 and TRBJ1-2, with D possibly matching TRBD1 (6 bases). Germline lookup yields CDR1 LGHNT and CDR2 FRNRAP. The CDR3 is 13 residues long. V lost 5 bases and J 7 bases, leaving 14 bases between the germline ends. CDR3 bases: TGTGCTAGTGGTACCGCGGGGGCTAGTGGCTACACCTTC. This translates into CASGTAGASGYTF.

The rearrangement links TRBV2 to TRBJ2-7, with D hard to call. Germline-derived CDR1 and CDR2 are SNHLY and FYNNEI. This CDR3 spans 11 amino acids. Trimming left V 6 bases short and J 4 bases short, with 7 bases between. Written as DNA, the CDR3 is TGTGCCAGCAGCTCTCTTTACGAGCAGTACTTC. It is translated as CASSSLYEQYF. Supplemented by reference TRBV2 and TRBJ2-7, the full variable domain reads EPEVTQTPSHQVTQMGQEVILRCVPISNHLYFYWYRQILGQKVEFLVSFYNNEISEKSEIFDDQFSVERPDGSNFTLKIRSTKLEDSAMYFCASSSLYEQYFGPGTRLTVT.

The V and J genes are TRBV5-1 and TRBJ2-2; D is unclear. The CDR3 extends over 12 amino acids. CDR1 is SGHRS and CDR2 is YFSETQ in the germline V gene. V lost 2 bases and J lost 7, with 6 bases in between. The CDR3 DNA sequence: TGCGCCAGCAGCTTCCAGGTCGGGGAGCTGTTTTTT. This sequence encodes CASSFQVGELFF.

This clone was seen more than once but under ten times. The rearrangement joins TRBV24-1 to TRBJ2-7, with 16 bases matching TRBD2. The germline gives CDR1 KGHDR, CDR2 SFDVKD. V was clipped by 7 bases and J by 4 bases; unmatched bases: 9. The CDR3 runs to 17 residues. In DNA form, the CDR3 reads TGTGCCACCAGCGAAGCCGGGACTAGCGGGAGGGCTTACGAGCAGTACTTC. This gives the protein CATSEAGTSGRAYEQYF.

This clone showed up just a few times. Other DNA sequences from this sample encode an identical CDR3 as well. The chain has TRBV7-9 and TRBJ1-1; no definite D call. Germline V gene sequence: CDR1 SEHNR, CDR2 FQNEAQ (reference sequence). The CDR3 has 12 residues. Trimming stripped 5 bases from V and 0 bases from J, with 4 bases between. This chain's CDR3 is CASSPMNTEAFF. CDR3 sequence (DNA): TGTGCCAGCAGCCCCATGAACACTGAAGCTTTCTTT.

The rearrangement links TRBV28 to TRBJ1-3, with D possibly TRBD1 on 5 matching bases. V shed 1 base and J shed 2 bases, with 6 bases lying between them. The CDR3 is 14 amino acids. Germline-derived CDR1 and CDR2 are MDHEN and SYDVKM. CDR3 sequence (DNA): TGTGCCAGCAGTTTATACAGGCCTGGAAACACCATATATTTT. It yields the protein CASSLYRPGNTIYF.